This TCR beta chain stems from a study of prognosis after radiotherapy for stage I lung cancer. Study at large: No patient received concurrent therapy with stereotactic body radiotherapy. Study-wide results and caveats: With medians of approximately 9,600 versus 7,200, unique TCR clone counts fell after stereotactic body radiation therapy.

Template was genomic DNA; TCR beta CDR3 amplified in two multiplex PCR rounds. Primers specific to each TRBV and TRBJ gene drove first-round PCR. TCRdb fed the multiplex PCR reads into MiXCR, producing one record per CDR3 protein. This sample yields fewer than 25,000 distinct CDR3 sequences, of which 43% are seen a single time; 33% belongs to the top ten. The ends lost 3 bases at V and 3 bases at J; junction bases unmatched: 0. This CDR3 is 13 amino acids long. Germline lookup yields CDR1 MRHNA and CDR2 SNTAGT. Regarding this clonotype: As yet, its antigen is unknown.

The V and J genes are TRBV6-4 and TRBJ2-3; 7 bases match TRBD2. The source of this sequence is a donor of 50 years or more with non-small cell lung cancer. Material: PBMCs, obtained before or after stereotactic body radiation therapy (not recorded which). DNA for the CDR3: TGTGCCAGCAGTGAGCGGGAGACAGATACGCAGTATTTT. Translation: CASSERETDTQYF.